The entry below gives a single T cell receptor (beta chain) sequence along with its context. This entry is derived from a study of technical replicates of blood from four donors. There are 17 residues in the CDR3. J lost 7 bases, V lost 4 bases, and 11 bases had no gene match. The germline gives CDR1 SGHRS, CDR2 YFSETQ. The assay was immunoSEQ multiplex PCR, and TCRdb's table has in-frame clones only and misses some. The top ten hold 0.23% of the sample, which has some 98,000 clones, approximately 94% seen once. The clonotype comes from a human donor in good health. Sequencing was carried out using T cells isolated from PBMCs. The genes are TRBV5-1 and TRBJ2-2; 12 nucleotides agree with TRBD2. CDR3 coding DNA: TGCGCCAGCAGCCTCCAGCTAGCGGGAGGGCCCGGCGGGGAGCTGTTTTTT. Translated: CASSLQLAGGPGGELFF.